This T cell receptor (beta chain) emerged from a study of T cells in Graves' hyperthyroidism and ophthalmopathy. The overall study: The initial diagnosis was the point when peripheral blood was collected, ahead of any treatment. Study results and limitations: Most thyroid clonotypes expanded above 0.001 appeared in blood too.

The TCR beta CDR3 regions underwent amplification using RNA transcripts as the source. HTBI primers were the set used in a first-round RT-PCR of the TCR CDR3. TCRdb reprocessed the multiplex PCR reads with MiXCR, giving one entry per CDR3 protein. The repertoire holds about half a million distinct CDR3 sequences, around 22% seen once, with about 11% in the top ten. A few counts support this clonotype. Its antigen is not identified. Uncontrolled infection, other autoimmune disease, pregnancy or lactation led to exclusion. V lost 4 bases and J lost 0; bases outside the gene matches: 10. Germline CDR1 reads SQVTM; CDR2 reads ANQGSEA. The CDR3 has 16 amino acids.

The TCR was taken from a woman younger than 45 with Graves' ophthalmopathy. Sample: blood. The J gene is TRBJ2-7, the V gene TRBV29-1; 9 bases fit TRBD1. For the CDR3, the DNA is TGCAGCGTTGGCGCCGGGTGGACAGGGGTCTCCTACGAGCAGTACTTC. Encoded protein: CSVGAGWTGVSYEQYF.